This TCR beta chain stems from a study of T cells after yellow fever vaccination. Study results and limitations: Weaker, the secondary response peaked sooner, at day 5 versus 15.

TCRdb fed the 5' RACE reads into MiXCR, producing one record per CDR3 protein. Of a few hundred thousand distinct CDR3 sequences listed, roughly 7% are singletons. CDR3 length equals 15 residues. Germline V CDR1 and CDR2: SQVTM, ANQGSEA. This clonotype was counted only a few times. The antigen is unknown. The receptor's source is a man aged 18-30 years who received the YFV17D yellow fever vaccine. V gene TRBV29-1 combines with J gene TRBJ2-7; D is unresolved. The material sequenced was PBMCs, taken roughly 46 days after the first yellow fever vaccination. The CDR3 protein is CIYRVAELSSYEQYV. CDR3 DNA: TGCATTTACCGGGTCGCAGAACTGAGCTCCTACGAGCAGTACGTC.